This T cell receptor beta chain appears in the sequencing data of a study of shared clonotypes between healthy human individuals. Study findings and constraints: Represented genetic and exposure-history diversity was restricted by having few donors. The study sampled only blood, and tissue repertoires likely differ.

Generated by immunoSEQ multiplex PCR, the TCRdb table keeps only in-frame clones and is missing some. The sample contains approximately 500,000 clones, around 79% of which appear only once. CDR3 size: 15 residues. V lost 4 bases to trimming and J lost 1 base, with 11 bases between them. In germline, CDR1 is SGHNT, CDR2 YENEEA. On this clone: What it binds is not known.

V and J are TRBV11-3 and TRBJ2-1; a weak D match, TRBD2 (6 bases). The clonotype originates from a woman between 40 and 50 years old in good health. Some clones in this sample may be carry-over from other donors' samples. The sequenced sample was PBMCs. The CDR3 region is CASSSRRGSYNEQFF. CDR3 in DNA: TGTGCCAGCAGCTCCCGGCGGGGATCCTACAATGAGCAGTTCTTC.